The 31 T cell receptor beta chains listed next were all sequenced from one sample in a study of blood T cell repertoires in COVID-19. Data came from immunoSEQ multiplex PCR; TCRdb stores just in-frame clones and leaves some out. The data contain 250,000 to 300,000 clones, roughly 90% of them singletons. Sample: PBMCs or T cells enriched from blood (not recorded which). The source is a woman between 40 and 50 years old who had recovered from COVID-19.

The chain is built from TRBV10-2 and TRBJ2-7, with TRBD1 identical over 12 bases. V trimming: 4 bases; J trimming: 2 bases; junction bases outside the gene matches: 3. This CDR3 has 15 amino acids. Germline CDR1 WSHSY, CDR2 SAAADI. In nucleotides, the CDR3 is TGCGCCAGCAGTGGGAGGGACAGGGGGCCCTACGAGCAGTACTTC. Its protein product is CASSGRDRGPYEQYF.

The chain couples TRBV2 to TRBJ2-3; 10 bases map to TRBD2. The CDR3 covers 17 residues. Trimming cost V 1 base and J 2 bases; bases outside gene matches: 6. Germline CDR1 SNHLY, CDR2 FYNNEI. The CDR3 DNA is TGTGCCAGCAGTGAAGGGGTCCTAGCGGGGGACACAGATACGCAGTATTTT. It encodes CASSEGVLAGDTDTQYF.

J is TRBJ2-5 and V is TRBV13; D is possibly TRBD1 (5 bases). Germline V CDR1 and CDR2: PRHDT, FYEKMQ (reference sequence). V was shortened by 2 bases and J by 1 base, with 11 bases between the two germline ends. The CDR3 length is 15 residues. CDR3 protein: CASSLIQGPQETQYF. In DNA form, the CDR3 reads TGTGCCAGCAGCTTAATTCAGGGCCCCCAAGAGACCCAGTACTTC.

The rearrangement joins TRBV6-5 to TRBJ1-2; 9 bases map to TRBD1. CDR1 is MNHEY, CDR2 SVGAGI, per germline. The CDR3 loop spans 15 amino acids. V dropped 0 bases and J dropped 4; count of bases not matched to a gene: 3. The CDR3 region is CASSYSGQGFYGYTF. The CDR3 DNA follows: TGTGCCAGCAGTTACTCCGGACAGGGGTTCTATGGCTACACCTTC.

This chain uses TRBV30 with TRBJ2-3; D might be TRBD1 (6 bases). The CDR3 contains 12 residues. CDR1 and CDR2 from the germline V gene are GTSNPN and SVGIG (reference sequence). Trimming left V 0 bases short and J 5 bases short, with 6 bases between. The CDR3 DNA reads as TGTGCCTGGAGTGTAGGGGGAGATACGCAGTATTTT. Protein: CAWSVGGDTQYF.

This clone was detected only once. V gene TRBV6-5 combines with J gene TRBJ2-1, with 7 nucleotides matching TRBD1. Germline lookup yields CDR1 MNHEY and CDR2 SVGAGI. This CDR3 is 13 amino acids long. J lost 9 bases, V lost 4 bases, and 6 bases had no gene match. CDR3 amino acids: CASSSSTGVEQFF. As DNA, the CDR3 is TGTGCCAGCAGTTCCAGCACAGGGGTTGAGCAGTTCTTC.

The chain carries TRBV6-5 and TRBJ1-1; 8 positions agree with TRBD1. The length of the CDR3 is 13 residues. The germline CDR1 and CDR2 sequences are MNHEY and SVGAGI. J lost 4 bases, V lost 10 bases, and 8 bases had no gene match. CDR3 in amino acids: CAIQKQGVTEAFF. The CDR3 DNA follows: TGTGCCATCCAGAAACAGGGGGTCACTGAAGCTTTCTTT.

The chain joins TRBV18 to TRBJ2-1; 13 bases map to TRBD2. The CDR3 covers 16 residues. Germline CDR1 and CDR2: KGHSH and LQKENI. With 3 bases clipped from V and 6 bases from J, the junction kept 5 bases outside the gene matches. CDR3 residues: CASSPRGLAGSNEQFF. CDR3 coding DNA: TGTGCCAGCTCACCCCGGGGACTAGCGGGATCCAATGAGCAGTTCTTC.

The chain links TRBV4-1 to TRBJ1-6; no clear D. Germline loops: CDR1 MGHRA, CDR2 YSYEKL. The CDR3 runs 15 residues. Deletions cut 1 base from V and 9 bases from J, with 13 bases between. The CDR3 reads CASSQGSGPVSPLHF. In DNA form, the CDR3 reads TGCGCCAGCAGCCAAGGAAGCGGGCCCGTTTCACCCCTCCACTTT.

The CDR3 loop reads CASFTSGTGEETQYF. The CDR3 DNA reads TGTGCCAGTTTTACGTCCGGGACAGGGGAAGAGACCCAGTACTTC. J is TRBJ2-5 and V is TRBV28; 10 positions match TRBD1. Germline V CDR1 and CDR2: MDHEN, SYDVKM. The V gene end was trimmed by 9 bases and the J gene end by 3 bases; junction bases not matched to a gene: 10. The CDR3 totals 15 residues.

The rearrangement joins TRBV5-1 to TRBJ2-7; a possible D gene is TRBD2 (6 bases). The germline V and J ends were trimmed by 2 bases and 6 bases, with 6 bases remaining between them. CDR3 size: 11 residues. Looked up from germline, CDR1 is SGHRS and CDR2 is YFSETQ. This CDR3 reads CASSFGGEQYF. As DNA, the CDR3 is TGCGCCAGCAGCTTCGGGGGCGAGCAGTACTTC.

The chain has TRBV6-5 and TRBJ1-2, with D unclear. The length of the CDR3 is 11 residues. In germline, CDR1 is MNHEY, CDR2 SVGAGI. V lost 7 bases and J 6 bases, leaving 9 bases between the germline ends. CDR3 region: CASTGGNGYTF. The DNA for the CDR3 is TGTGCCAGCACGGGAGGGAATGGCTACACCTTC.

This chain links TRBV29-1 with TRBJ1-2; a possible D gene is TRBD1 (5 bases). CDR1 is SQVTM, CDR2 ANQGSEA, per germline. The V end lost 5 bases, the J end lost 8 bases, and 18 bases lay between the germline ends. This CDR3 has 13 residues. Here the CDR3 DNA reads TGCAGCGTTTCCCCGGCCCGGGAGGGGGGCTACACCTTC. Amino acid sequence: CSVSPAREGGYTF.

The V call is TRBV7-2, the J call TRBJ1-6, with 7 bases aligning to TRBD1. This CDR3 region has 12 residues. With 5 bases clipped from V and 12 bases from J, the junction kept 4 bases outside the gene matches. In germline, CDR1 is SGHTA, CDR2 FQGNSA. Here the CDR3 DNA reads TGTGCCAGCAGCCCCTACAGGGGACCCCTCCACTTT. Translation gives CASSPYRGPLHF.

This chain joins TRBV11-2 and TRBJ1-2; TRBD1 aligns across 9 bases. The CDR3 consists of 15 residues. Trimming removed 4 bases from V and 4 bases from J; junction bases left unmatched: 7. Germline V gene lookup returns CDR1 SGHAT and CDR2 FQNNGV. DNA of the CDR3: TGTGCCAGCAGCTCCCCGGGACAGGGAGGCTATGGCTACACCTTC. It encodes CASSSPGQGGYGYTF.

The rearrangement joins TRBV2 to TRBJ1-5; no definite D call. The CDR3 contains 12 residues. V gave up 6 bases and J gave up 15 bases, with 18 bases separating them. Germline-derived CDR1 and CDR2 are SNHLY and FYNNEI. In DNA, the CDR3 is TGTGCCAGCAGCGGGGAGAGTATTTATCGGCATTTT. Its translation: CASSGESIYRHF.

The V and J genes are TRBV5-8 and TRBJ1-2; no reliable D call. The CDR3 loop spans 13 amino acids. Per germline, CDR1 SGHTS and CDR2 YDEGEE. V was shortened by 0 bases and J by 1 base, with 4 bases between the two germline ends. CDR3 nucleotide sequence: TGTGCCAGCAGCTTGGCTCTTAACTATGGCTACACCTTC. It translates to CASSLALNYGYTF.

The chain uses TRBV11-2 and TRBJ1-2, with 7 bases aligning to TRBD1. Unmatched junction bases numbered 17, after V lost 8 bases and J lost 5 bases. Looked up from germline, CDR1 is SGHAT and CDR2 is FQNNGV. The CDR3 contains 16 residues. In DNA form, the CDR3 reads TGTGCCAGCCGCCTACCCGGTAAACAGGGGAGGTATGGCTACACCTTC. Protein: CASRLPGKQGRYGYTF.

The chain recombines TRBV5-6 with TRBJ2-3, with TRBD2 identical over 7 bases. Germline V gene sequence: CDR1 SGHDT, CDR2 YYEEEE. The CDR3 is 16 residues long. Germline trimming cut 0 bases from V and 9 bases from J; bases unmatched to any gene: 13. CDR3 bases: TGTGCCAGCAGCTTGGGTGGGACTATCCTATTAGAAACGCAGTATTTT. It encodes CASSLGGTILLETQYF.

The chain has TRBV27 and TRBJ1-1; 10 bases align to TRBD1. The V and J ends lost 3 bases and 5 bases, in that order; junction bases with no gene match: 9. The CDR3 sequence is 16 residues long. Germline assignment: CDR1 MNHEY and CDR2 SMNVEV (reference sequence). The CDR3 region is CASSFDRGPAQTEAFF. CDR3 nucleotides: TGTGCCAGCAGTTTTGACAGGGGGCCGGCCCAGACTGAAGCTTTCTTT.

The chain recombines TRBV14 with TRBJ1-6; tentative D call: TRBD1 (5 bases). This CDR3 is 15 amino acids long. Germline V CDR1 and CDR2: SGHDN, FVKESK. V lost 1 base and J 10 bases, leaving 14 bases between the germline ends. Written as DNA, the CDR3 is TGTGCCAGCAGCCAAGTACGCAGGGTGGGCTCACCCCTCCACTTT. This translates into CASSQVRRVGSPLHF.

The V gene is TRBV5-1, the J gene TRBJ2-7; the match to TRBD2 covers 7 bases. The CDR3 has 15 residues. Germline assignment: CDR1 SGHRS and CDR2 YFSETQ. With 2 bases clipped from V and 0 bases from J, the junction kept 5 bases outside the gene matches. The CDR3 DNA is TGCGCCAGCAGCTTCGGCGGGGGAAGCTCCTACGAGCAGTACTTC. This sequence encodes CASSFGGGSSYEQYF.

This clone came up once. V gene TRBV7-9 combines with J gene TRBJ1-6, with D possibly being TRBD1 (6 bases). Germline V lookup: CDR1 SEHNR, CDR2 FQNEAQ (reference sequence). V dropped 5 bases and J dropped 6 bases, with 14 bases sitting between them. The CDR3 spans 15 residues. This CDR3 is CASSLPGDRNSPLHF. In DNA form, the CDR3 reads TGTGCCAGCAGCCTTCCAGGGGACCGTAATTCACCCCTCCACTTT.

The CDR3 DNA sequence: TGCGCCAGCAGCCCTAGGACTAGCGGGACGTCTTACAATGAGCAGTTCTTC. Translated, it gives CASSPRTSGTSYNEQFF. This chain joins TRBV5-1 and TRBJ2-1, with TRBD2 matching over 12 bases. V lost 4 bases to trimming and J lost 4 bases; unmatched junction nucleotides: 9. CDR1 is SGHRS, CDR2 YFSETQ, per germline. There are 17 residues in the CDR3.

This chain connects TRBV3-1 (or the pseudogene TRBV3-2) to TRBJ2-5; 10 nucleotides align to TRBD1. The CDR3 totals 15 residues. V dropped 4 bases and J dropped 8; count of bases not matched to a gene: 10. The germline gives CDR1 LGHDT, CDR2 YNNKEL (reference sequence). CDR3 region: CASSPRGGQGNTQYF. In DNA, the CDR3 is TGTGCCAGCAGCCCTAGGGGGGGACAGGGGAACACCCAGTACTTC.

This chain links TRBV7-9 with TRBJ1-6, with D tentatively TRBD1 (5 bases). The germline V gene has CDR1 SEHNR and CDR2 FQNEAQ (reference sequence). Trimming left V 4 bases short and J 8 bases short, with 9 bases between. The CDR3 consists of 13 residues. The CDR3 protein is CASSWGDHSPLHF. The CDR3 DNA is TGTGCCAGCAGCTGGGGCGATCATTCACCCCTCCACTTT.

The chain carries TRBV11-2 and TRBJ2-7; D not certain. Germline values: CDR1 SGHAT, CDR2 FQNNGV. The V end lost 6 bases, the J end lost 0 bases, and 15 bases lay between the germline ends. The CDR3 covers 15 residues. The CDR3 region has the DNA TGTGCCAGCAGGTTTCGACCTGGGCCCTCCTACGAGCAGTACTTC. Protein: CASRFRPGPSYEQYF.

Only one count was recorded for this clone. J is TRBJ1-1 and V is TRBV10-3, with 7 bases lining up with TRBD1. Germline lookup yields CDR1 ENHRY and CDR2 SYGVKD. This CDR3 spans 14 amino acids. J gave up 0 bases and V 6 bases, and 4 bases lay outside the gene matches. The CDR3 DNA reads TGTGCCATCAGCCGACAGGGAATGAACACTGAAGCTTTCTTT. This translates into CAISRQGMNTEAFF.

The CDR3 DNA sequence: TGTGCCAGCAGCCCGCTACGTGCGTCCCAATACAATGAGCAGTTCTTC. Protein: CASSPLRASQYNEQFF. J is TRBJ2-1 and V is TRBV3-1 (or the pseudogene TRBV3-2); D not certain. Trimming removed 4 bases from V and 4 bases from J, with 17 bases in between. There are 16 residues in the CDR3. The germline V gene has CDR1 LGHDT and CDR2 YNNKEL (reference sequence).

This clone was counted a few times. This chain joins TRBV15 and TRBJ2-5, with TRBD1 as a possible D gene (6 bases). This CDR3 has 16 amino acids. Trimming left V 0 bases short and J 5 bases short, with 16 bases between. The germline CDR1 and CDR2 sequences are LNHNV and YYDKDF (reference sequence). CDR3 nucleotides: TGTGCCACCAGCAGAGATCGGACGACAGGCAGTGAGACCCAGTACTTC. Translating it yields CATSRDRTTGSETQYF.

The rearrangement links TRBV10-2 to TRBJ1-2, with no clear D. The CDR3 has 13 residues. V lost 9 bases to trimming and J lost 4 bases, with 15 bases between them. Germline loops: CDR1 WSHSY, CDR2 SAAADI. CDR3 DNA sequence: TGCGCCAGTTACAAGTTTGAGGGCTATGGCTACACCTTC. Amino acid sequence: CASYKFEGYGYTF.